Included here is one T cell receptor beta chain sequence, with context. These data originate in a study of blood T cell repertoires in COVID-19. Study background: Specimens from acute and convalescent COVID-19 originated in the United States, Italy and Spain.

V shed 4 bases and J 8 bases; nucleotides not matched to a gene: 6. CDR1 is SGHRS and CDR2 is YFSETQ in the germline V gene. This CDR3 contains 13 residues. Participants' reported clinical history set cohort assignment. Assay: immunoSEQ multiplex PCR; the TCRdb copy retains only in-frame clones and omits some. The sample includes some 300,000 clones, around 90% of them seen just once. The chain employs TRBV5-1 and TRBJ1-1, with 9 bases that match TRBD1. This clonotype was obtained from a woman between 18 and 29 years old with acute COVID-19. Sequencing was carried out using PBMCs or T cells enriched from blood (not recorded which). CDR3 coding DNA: TGCGCCAGCAGCCGGGTCGGGACAGGGGAAGCTTTCTTT. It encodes CASSRVGTGEAFF. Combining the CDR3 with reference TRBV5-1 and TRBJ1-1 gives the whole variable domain KAGVTQTPRYLIKTRGQQVTLSCSPISGHRSVSWYQQTPGQGLQFLFEYFSETQRNKGNFPGRFSGRQFSNSRSEMNVSTLELGDSALYLCASSRVGTGEAFFGQGTRLTVV.